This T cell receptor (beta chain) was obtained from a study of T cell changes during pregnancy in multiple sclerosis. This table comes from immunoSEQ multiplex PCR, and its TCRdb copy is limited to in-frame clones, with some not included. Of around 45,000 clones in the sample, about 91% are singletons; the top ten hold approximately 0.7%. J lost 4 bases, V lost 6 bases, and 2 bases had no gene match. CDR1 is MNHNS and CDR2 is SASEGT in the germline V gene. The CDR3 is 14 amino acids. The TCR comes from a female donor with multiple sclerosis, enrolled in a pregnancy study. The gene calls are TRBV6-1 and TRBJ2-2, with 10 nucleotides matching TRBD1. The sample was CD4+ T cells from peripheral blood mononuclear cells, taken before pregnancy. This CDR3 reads CASRGQGSTGELFF. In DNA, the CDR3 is TGTGCCAGCAGGGGACAGGGGAGCACCGGGGAGCTGTTTTTT.